The TCR beta chain described here comes from a study of blood T cell repertoires in COVID-19. Across the study: COVID-19 samples collected from the United States, Italy and Spain covered acute and convalescent phases. T cells, B-cell-depleted T cells, or PBMCs supplied cDNA or gDNA.

The CDR3 has 17 residues. Germline assignment: CDR1 LNHDA and CDR2 SQIVND (reference sequence). Trimming at V came to 6 bases and at J to 1 base, leaving 12 bases not matched to a gene. The authors' processing: Cell counts per sample came from amplifying reference gene primers. TCRdb keeps only in-frame clones here, not all; method: immunoSEQ multiplex PCR. The D gene and trimming were derived from the DNA, and the V and J assignments and clone size from that table. The sample shows tens of thousands of clones, 80% to 90% of them seen only once. This clone was recorded a few times. The rearrangement links TRBV19 to TRBJ1-1, with 9 bases aligning to TRBD1. Sequencing used peripheral blood. The TCR sequence derives from an elderly woman with active or convalescent COVID-19. The CDR3 loop is CASRARDRATPNTEAFF. The CDR3 nucleotides read TGTGCCAGTAGGGCAAGGGACAGGGCGACGCCGAACACTGAAGCTTTCTTT. The entire variable domain, with the rest obtained from reference TRBV19 and TRBJ1-1, is as follows: DGGITQSPKYLFRKEGQNVTLSCEQNLNHDAMYWYRQDPGQGLRLIYYSQIVNDFQKGDIAEGYSVSREKKESFPLTVTSAQKNPTAFYLCASRARDRATPNTEAFFGQGTRLTVV.